Presented here are 31 T cell receptor beta chains from one specimen sequenced in a study of cytomegalovirus exposure and HLA in healthy donors. PCR used 60 Vbeta primers and 13 Jbeta primers. Repertoires were generated with immunoSEQ multiplex PCR, while TCRdb's copy carries only in-frame clones and drops some. The table shows roughly 180,000 clones, with roughly 80% occurring only once. Material: PBMCs. The receptors derive from a young man in good health and CMV-seronegative.

The chain joins TRBV7-8 to TRBJ1-1; TRBD1 is a possible D gene (5 bases). The germline V gene has CDR1 SGHVS and CDR2 FQNEAQ. CDR3 length equals 14 residues. V lost 0 bases, J lost 5 bases, and 10 bases lay in between. The CDR3 sequence: CASSLATDGTEAFF. DNA of the CDR3: TGTGCCAGCAGCTTAGCGACAGACGGGACTGAAGCTTTCTTT.

The V gene is TRBV5-1, the J gene TRBJ2-5, with 7 bases lining up with TRBD2. The end of the DNA aligns better with TRBJ2-7, so the J call may be wrong. The CDR3 runs to 14 residues. CDR1 is SGHRS and CDR2 is YFSETQ in the germline V gene. The CDR3 bases are TGCGCCAGCAGCTTGATAACTAGCGTTTACGAGCAGTACTTC. Its translation is CASSLITSVYEQYF.

This clone was observed once. An end of the junction differs from the germline gene, which may be a read error. The V and J genes are TRBV7-7 and TRBJ1-5, with 10 bases lining up with TRBD1. Germline V gives CDR1 SSHAT, CDR2 FNYEAQ (reference sequence). This CDR3 comprises 17 residues. The CDR3 sequence: CASSLTYVTGGFQPQHF. CDR3 in DNA: TGTGCTAGCAGCTTAACTTACGTGACAGGGGGCTTTCAGCCCCAGCATTTT.

The chain links TRBV4-3 to TRBJ2-3; D ambiguous. This CDR3 has 17 residues. In germline, CDR1 is LGHNA, CDR2 YSLEER. V was shortened by 4 bases and J by 5 bases, with 22 bases between the two germline ends. The CDR3 DNA follows: TGCGCCAGCAGCCTGTCTAGTGGTAGAGGCCCGGGAGATACGCAGTATTTT. As protein: CASSLSSGRGPGDTQYF.

The genes are TRBV27 and TRBJ2-7; weak D call: TRBD2 (5 bases). This CDR3 is built from 12 residues. The germline V and J ends were trimmed by 8 bases and 5 bases, with 13 bases remaining between them. The germline CDR1 and CDR2 sequences are MNHEY and SMNVEV (reference sequence). The CDR3 bases are TGTGCCAGCGGTCAAATCGGGGACGAGCAGTACTTC. The encoded protein is CASGQIGDEQYF.

V usage is TRBV30 and J usage is TRBJ1-2; possibly TRBD1 for D (5 bases). The germline V gene encodes CDR1 GTSNPN and CDR2 SVGIG (reference sequence). The CDR3 totals 15 residues. Trimming cost V 4 bases and J 3 bases, with 18 bases left between them. The CDR3 is CAWKAPGSVYYGYTF. The CDR3 nucleotides read TGTGCCTGGAAGGCCCCAGGGTCGGTTTACTATGGCTACACCTTC.

The chain links TRBV19 to TRBJ2-7, with TRBD2 matching 8 bases. Germline-derived CDR1 and CDR2 are LNHDA and SQIVND (reference sequence). The CDR3 spans 15 residues. V trimming: 4 bases; J trimming: 7 bases; junction bases outside the gene matches: 12. CDR3: CASSTWGGRIREQYF. CDR3 nucleotides: TGTGCCAGTAGTACGTGGGGCGGGAGGATCCGAGAGCAGTACTTC.

This chain links TRBV19 with TRBJ1-5, with TRBD1 matching over 7 bases. With 4 bases clipped from V and 0 bases from J, the junction kept 9 bases outside the gene matches. CDR1 and CDR2 (germline): LNHDA, SQIVND (reference sequence). The CDR3 spans 17 residues. In nucleotides, the CDR3 is TGTGCCAGTAGTAAGACAGGGACGGGTTATAGCAATCAGCCCCAGCATTTT. Translated: CASSKTGTGYSNQPQHF.

This sequence joins TRBV14 and TRBJ1-2, with a tentative D call TRBD1 (6 bases). V was shortened by 4 bases and J by 6 bases, with 9 bases between the two germline ends. The CDR3 covers 12 residues. Germline CDR1 SGHDN, CDR2 FVKESK. The chain's CDR3 is CASSLGQHGYTF. CDR3 DNA sequence: TGTGCCAGCAGCCTTGGACAGCATGGCTACACCTTC.

Only a few counts were recorded for this clone. The gene calls are TRBV6-5 and TRBJ2-3; D remains unclear. Germline loops: CDR1 MNHEY, CDR2 SVGAGI. The CDR3 sequence is 13 residues long. V was pared by 7 bases and J by 3 bases, with 11 bases between. The CDR3 nucleotides read TGTGCCAGCAAAAGTACGGTGACAGATACGCAGTATTTT. Translation: CASKSTVTDTQYF.

The V call is TRBV5-1, the J call TRBJ1-5, with 7 bases matching TRBD1. The CDR3 length is 16 residues. J was trimmed by 1 base and V by 0 bases; bases with no gene match: 4. The germline V gene has CDR1 SGHRS and CDR2 YFSETQ. CDR3 nucleotide sequence: TGCGCCAGCAGCTTGGCTCCGACAGGGAGCAATCAGCCCCAGCATTTT. Translated: CASSLAPTGSNQPQHF.

This clone was observed a handful of times. In nucleotides, the CDR3 is TGTGCCAGCAGCCGCCGACAGGGGGCAATCGGGGAGCTGTTTTTT. Its protein is CASSRRQGAIGELFF. The chain joins TRBV4-2 to TRBJ2-2, with TRBD1 matching 10 bases. The V and J ends lost 4 bases and 7 bases, in that order; junction bases with no gene match: 6. CDR1 is LGHNA, CDR2 YNFKEQ, per germline. CDR3 length: 15 residues.

The sample holds a few counts of this clone. This chain uses TRBV28 with TRBJ1-1, with 8 bases aligning to TRBD1. Germline assignment: CDR1 MDHEN and CDR2 SYDVKM. The CDR3 totals 15 residues. After removal of 1 base from V and 5 bases from J, the junction contained 6 bases not matched to a gene. The CDR3 DNA is TGTGCCAGCAGTTTATTAGGCAGGGGGCATACTGAAGCTTTCTTT. Translation gives CASSLLGRGHTEAFF.

Regarding this clone: One junction end disagrees with the germline gene, perhaps due to a read error. The rearrangement uses TRBV7-7 and TRBJ2-3; D may be TRBD2 (5 bases). Germline V gene sequence: CDR1 SSHAT, CDR2 FNYEAQ (reference sequence). CDR3 size: 15 residues. The CDR3 sequence is CASSRTGGRTDTQYF. DNA of the CDR3: TGTGCTAGCAGCCGAACCGGCGGGCGGACAGATACGCAGTATTTT.

The rearrangement uses TRBV2 and TRBJ2-1, with D tentatively TRBD1 (5 bases). Germline V gives CDR1 SNHLY, CDR2 FYNNEI. V lost 6 bases and J lost 3, with 12 bases in between. The CDR3 covers 14 residues. In DNA form, the CDR3 reads TGTGCCAGCAGAAGTGACAGCGTCTACAATGAGCAGTTCTTC. This sequence encodes CASRSDSVYNEQFF.

This sequence joins TRBV4-2 and TRBJ2-1; 11 nucleotides align to TRBD1. This CDR3 region has 17 residues. Germline CDR1 is LGHNA and CDR2 is YNFKEQ. The V segment lost 1 base and the J segment 0 bases; nucleotides outside the gene matches: 2. CDR3 amino acids: CASSQGTGGSSYNEQFF. The DNA of the CDR3 is TGTGCCAGCAGCCAAGGGACAGGGGGCAGCTCCTACAATGAGCAGTTCTTC.

Turning to this clone: One end of the junction is discordant with germline, which a read error may explain. V is TRBV7-9 and J is TRBJ1-1, with D unclear. The germline V gene encodes CDR1 SEHNR and CDR2 FQNEAQ (reference sequence). The length of the CDR3 is 12 residues. CDR3 in DNA: TGTTCCAGCAGCTTCGGGGACACTGAAGCTTTCTTT. Translation: CSSSFGDTEAFF. Drawing the rest from reference TRBV7-9 and TRBJ1-1, the complete variable domain is DTGVSQNPRHKITKRGQNVTFRCDPISEHNRLYWYRQTLGQGPEFLTYFQNEAQLEKSRLLSDRFSAERPKGSFSTLEIQRTEQGDSAMYLCSSSFGDTEAFFGQGTRLTVV.

The J gene is TRBJ1-1, the V gene TRBV6-5; possibly TRBD1 for D (6 bases). This CDR3 region has 15 residues. CDR1 is MNHEY, CDR2 SVGAGI, per germline. Trimming left V 0 bases short and J 3 bases short, with 11 bases between. The CDR3 loop reads CASSYSGRGDTEAFF. The CDR3 nucleotides read TGTGCCAGCAGTTACTCGGGCAGGGGTGACACTGAAGCTTTCTTT.

The V gene is TRBV10-3, the J gene TRBJ2-1, with TRBD2 matching 9 bases. This CDR3 is 15 amino acids long. Germline values: CDR1 ENHRY, CDR2 SYGVKD. J gave up 8 bases and V 3 bases, and 8 bases lay outside the gene matches. The DNA for the CDR3 is TGTGCCATCAGTGATCCGGGACTAGCATTTGATGAGCAGTTCTTC. It is translated as CAISDPGLAFDEQFF.

With respect to this clone: The junction and the germline gene differ at one end; a read error may be behind it. The gene calls are TRBV7-9 and TRBJ2-2, with D uncertain. CDR1 and CDR2 from the germline V gene are SEHNR and FQNEAQ (reference sequence). The CDR3 consists of 13 residues. The CDR3 is CSSSPHSPGELFF. The CDR3 DNA reads as TGTTCCAGCAGCCCTCACAGTCCTGGGGAGCTGTTTTTT.

The chain links TRBV11-2 to TRBJ2-1; the match to TRBD2 covers 9 bases. CDR3 length equals 14 residues. From germline, CDR1 is SGHAT and CDR2 FQNNGV. The ends lost 1 base at V and 6 bases at J; junction bases unmatched: 1. The CDR3 loop is CASSLALAGNEQFF. DNA of the CDR3: TGTGCCAGCAGCTTAGCACTAGCGGGCAATGAGCAGTTCTTC.

This clone was found once. The gene calls are TRBV28 and TRBJ2-7, with a possible D match to TRBD1 (6 bases). The CDR3 spans 14 residues. Germline V gene sequence: CDR1 MDHEN, CDR2 SYDVKM. V was cut by 5 bases and J by 0 bases, with 11 bases left in between. CDR3 bases: TGTGCCAGCAGTCCCACAGGGCACTCCTACGAGCAGTACTTC. Its translation: CASSPTGHSYEQYF.

The chain joins TRBV5-1 to TRBJ1-2, with 7 positions matching TRBD1. This CDR3 region has 13 residues. Germline lookup yields CDR1 SGHRS and CDR2 YFSETQ. V lost 2 bases, J lost 12 bases, and 10 bases stayed unmatched. The CDR3: CASSFGDREGNTF. The CDR3 bases are TGCGCCAGCAGCTTTGGCGACAGGGAAGGTAACACCTTC.

V usage is TRBV7-2 and J usage is TRBJ1-4; no clear D gene. This CDR3 is 12 amino acids long. The V and J ends lost 6 bases and 12 bases respectively, with 14 bases between them. CDR1 is SGHTA and CDR2 is FQGNSA in the germline V gene. Here the CDR3 reads CASRQAGGQLFF. CDR3 DNA: TGTGCCAGCAGGCAGGCAGGAGGACAACTGTTTTTT.

This chain joins TRBV6-5 and TRBJ2-7; possible D gene TRBD2, 5 bases. The length of the CDR3 is 13 residues. Germline assignment: CDR1 MNHEY and CDR2 SVGAGI. Trimming took off 8 bases at V and 3 bases at J, with 14 bases between the two ends. In nucleotides, the CDR3 is TGTGCCAGCGCTGCGAGGGATCTCTACGAGCAGTACTTC. It is translated as CASAARDLYEQYF.

This clone has just one count. The gene calls are TRBV11-2 and TRBJ2-7; 8 positions agree with TRBD1. The CDR3 has 15 residues. V lost 1 base, J lost 3 bases, and 5 bases stayed unmatched. Germline V gene lookup returns CDR1 SGHAT and CDR2 FQNNGV. CDR3 sequence reads: CASSLARTGNYEQYF. CDR3 DNA: TGTGCCAGCAGCTTAGCGCGGACAGGGAACTACGAGCAGTACTTC.

This chain links TRBV7-2 with TRBJ1-5, with 10 bases fitting TRBD1. CDR3 length equals 15 residues. V shed 5 bases, J shed 6 bases, and the junction held 7 bases outside the gene matches. CDR1 and CDR2 (germline): SGHTA, FQGNSA. The CDR3 coding sequence is TGTGCCAGCAGCCAAAGGGACAGGGGATTTCAGCCCCAGCATTTT. Amino acid sequence: CASSQRDRGFQPQHF.

The V call is TRBV7-9, the J call TRBJ2-1; TRBD2 matches at 12 bases. The junction had 13 bases not matched to a gene; V was cut back by 6 bases and J by 10 bases. The CDR3 loop spans 16 amino acids. The germline V gene encodes CDR1 SEHNR and CDR2 FQNEAQ (reference sequence). The CDR3 DNA is TGTGCCAGCAGGGAAAACAGACTAGCGGGAGTAGAAGAGCAGTTCTTC. Translating it yields CASRENRLAGVEEQFF.

The sample holds a few counts of this clone. The rearrangement joins TRBV28 to TRBJ2-7, with D unclear. The length of the CDR3 is 15 residues. V dropped 3 bases and J dropped 0 bases, with 12 bases sitting between them. The germline V gene encodes CDR1 MDHEN and CDR2 SYDVKM. CDR3 loop: CASSFLSATSYEQYF. The CDR3 bases are TGTGCCAGCAGTTTCCTATCCGCAACCTCCTACGAGCAGTACTTC.

This chain links TRBV5-1 with TRBJ2-3; 7 bases align to TRBD2. V gave up 0 bases and J gave up 1 base; unmatched junction bases: 8. Germline V gene data show CDR1 as SGHRS and CDR2 as YFSETQ. This CDR3 is built from 17 residues. The CDR3: CASSLVSGEGGTDTQYF. In DNA, the CDR3 is TGCGCCAGCAGCTTGGTTAGTGGGGAGGGAGGCACAGATACGCAGTATTTT.

The rearrangement joins TRBV19 to TRBJ2-7; D is perhaps TRBD1 (6 bases). Germline V gene sequence: CDR1 LNHDA, CDR2 SQIVND (reference sequence). The CDR3 runs 15 residues. Trimming took off 3 bases at V and 2 bases at J, with 14 bases between the two ends. CDR3 in amino acids: CASSMSGDTAYEQYF. The CDR3 nucleotides read TGTGCCAGTAGTATGTCTGGGGACACAGCCTACGAGCAGTACTTC. Full variable domain (missing parts from reference TRBV19 and TRBJ2-7): DGGITQSPKYLFRKEGQNVTLSCEQNLNHDAMYWYRQDPGQGLRLIYYSQIVNDFQKGDIAEGYSVSREKKESFPLTVTSAQKNPTAFYLCASSMSGDTAYEQYFGPGTRLTVT.